Listed below are T cell receptor beta chains from one sample, sequenced in a study of identical twins. TCRdb ran MiXCR on the 5' RACE reads and lists one entry per CDR3 protein. This sample has some 250,000 distinct CDR3 sequences, with roughly 13% found just once. This same sample was also taken into another study, of yellow fever vaccine responses in identical twins.

The sample comprised memory (CD45RO+) T cells sorted from blood. Receptor source: a woman aged 18-30 years in good health. The CDR3 runs from the conserved cysteine through the conserved F or W. D genes are given only for firm matches. A clone size is listed for some rows: how often the clone was seen (once, few, many), or a class if it is expanded.

j_gene: TRBJ2-3
abundance: many
d_gene: TRBD2
v_gene: TRBV30
CDR3aa: CAWSILAGGTTDTQYF
CDR3nt: TGTGCCTGGAGTATCCTAGCGGGGGGTACCACAGATACGCAGTATTTT

j_gene: TRBJ1-4
abundance: many
d_gene: -
v_gene: TRBV27
CDR3aa: CASRTTTEATNEKLFF
CDR3nt: TGTGCCAGCAGGACTACTACAGAAGCAACTAATGAAAAACTGTTTTTT

j_gene: TRBJ2-5
abundance: many
d_gene: -
v_gene: TRBV7-3
CDR3aa: CASSFLGLQETQYF
CDR3nt: TGTGCCAGCAGCTTTCTGGGGCTGCAAGAGACCCAGTACTTC

j_gene: TRBJ2-1
abundance: -
d_gene: -
v_gene: TRBV12-3/TRBV12-4
CDR3aa: CASSSPGYNEQFF
CDR3nt: TGTGCCAGCAGTTCTCCGGGATACAATGAGCAGTTCTTC

j_gene: TRBJ2-1
abundance: -
d_gene: TRBD2
v_gene: TRBV12-5
CDR3aa: CASVPGLATNEQFF
CDR3nt: TGTGCTAGTGTCCCGGGACTAGCTACCAATGAGCAGTTCTTC

j_gene: TRBJ1-2
abundance: many
d_gene: -
v_gene: TRBV10-3
CDR3aa: CAISDPDPLGRGYTF
CDR3nt: TGTGCCATCAGTGACCCGGACCCCCTAGGAAGAGGCTACACCTTC

j_gene: TRBJ1-3
abundance: -
d_gene: -
v_gene: TRBV12-3/TRBV12-4
CDR3aa: CASSSGGGGNTIYF
CDR3nt: TGTGCCAGCAGTTCCGGTGGCGGTGGAAACACCATATATTTT

j_gene: TRBJ2-2
abundance: many
d_gene: -
v_gene: TRBV29-1
CDR3aa: CSARGGTPGTGELFF
CDR3nt: TGCAGCGCCCGAGGAGGGACTCCCGGGACCGGGGAGCTGTTTTTT

j_gene: TRBJ1-2
abundance: few
d_gene: -
v_gene: TRBV20-1
CDR3aa: CSASQGGRSYGYTF
CDR3nt: TGCAGTGCGTCGCAGGGAGGTCGGAGCTATGGCTACACCTTC

j_gene: TRBJ1-1
abundance: many
d_gene: -
v_gene: TRBV7-9
CDR3aa: CASSFGRDTEAFF
CDR3nt: TGTGCCAGCAGCTTCGGGAGGGACACTGAAGCTTTCTTT

j_gene: TRBJ1-2
abundance: few
d_gene: -
v_gene: TRBV5-1
CDR3aa: CASSLGAANYGYTF
CDR3nt: TGCGCCAGCAGCTTGGGCGCAGCTAACTATGGCTACACCTTC

j_gene: TRBJ2-7
abundance: -
d_gene: TRBD2
v_gene: TRBV7-2
CDR3aa: CASSFTSGDHEQYF
CDR3nt: TGTGCCAGCAGCTTTACTAGCGGGGACCACGAGCAGTACTTC

j_gene: TRBJ2-1
abundance: -
d_gene: -
v_gene: TRBV3-1
CDR3aa: CASSQSLTASKQFF
CDR3nt: TGTGCCAGCAGCCAGAGCCTTACCGCCAGCAAGCAGTTCTTC

j_gene: TRBJ2-1
abundance: few
d_gene: -
v_gene: TRBV4-1
CDR3aa: CASSQGETTYNEQFF
CDR3nt: TGCGCCAGCAGCCAAGGGGAGACGACATACAATGAGCAGTTCTTC

j_gene: TRBJ2-7
abundance: many
d_gene: TRBD2
v_gene: TRBV10-1
CDR3aa: CASSGLAGGLINYEQYF
CDR3nt: TGCGCCAGCAGTGGACTAGCGGGGGGTCTGATAAACTACGAGCAGTACTTC

j_gene: TRBJ2-6
abundance: -
d_gene: -
v_gene: TRBV28
CDR3aa: CASRGQGVSGANVLTF
CDR3nt: TGTGCCAGCCGGGGGCAGGGGGTATCTGGGGCCAACGTCCTGACTTTC

j_gene: TRBJ2-7
abundance: many
d_gene: TRBD2
v_gene: TRBV7-6
CDR3aa: CASSLAISSGGISYEQYF
CDR3nt: TGTGCCAGCAGCTTAGCGATTTCGAGCGGGGGCATCTCCTACGAGCAGTACTTC

j_gene: TRBJ1-4
abundance: many
d_gene: -
v_gene: TRBV3-1
CDR3aa: CASSQDGYPNEKLFF
CDR3nt: TGTGCCAGCAGCCAAGATGGGTATCCCAATGAAAAACTGTTTTTT

j_gene: TRBJ2-7
abundance: few
d_gene: -
v_gene: TRBV29-1
CDR3aa: CSVVDTYEQYF
CDR3nt: TGCAGCGTTGTCGACACCTACGAGCAGTACTTC

j_gene: TRBJ2-7
abundance: -
d_gene: -
v_gene: TRBV6-1
CDR3aa: CASSVWSSYEQYF
CDR3nt: TGTGCCAGCAGCGTCTGGTCCTCCTACGAGCAGTACTTC

j_gene: TRBJ2-2
abundance: few
d_gene: TRBD2
v_gene: TRBV5-1
CDR3aa: CASSFMLAAGEAGELFF
CDR3nt: TGCGCCAGCAGCTTTATGTTGGCAGCGGGAGAGGCCGGGGAGCTGTTTTTT

j_gene: TRBJ1-2
abundance: few
d_gene: -
v_gene: TRBV5-5
CDR3aa: CASSLFLDGYTF
CDR3nt: TGTGCCAGCAGCTTATTTTTAGATGGCTACACCTTC

j_gene: TRBJ2-7
abundance: -
d_gene: -
v_gene: TRBV20-1
CDR3aa: CRATTSSSYEQYF
CDR3nt: TGCAGAGCTACTACATCTAGCTCCTACGAGCAGTACTTC

j_gene: TRBJ1-3
abundance: -
d_gene: TRBD1
v_gene: TRBV12-3/TRBV12-4
CDR3aa: CASGGQGRGNTIYF
CDR3nt: TGTGCCAGTGGGGGACAGGGTCGTGGAAACACCATATATTTT

j_gene: TRBJ2-5
abundance: many
d_gene: -
v_gene: TRBV3-1
CDR3aa: CASSPARTRVSETQYF
CDR3nt: TGTGCCAGCAGCCCCGCCCGGACACGCGTTAGCGAGACCCAGTACTTC

j_gene: TRBJ2-3
abundance: -
d_gene: TRBD2
v_gene: TRBV20-1
CDR3aa: CCATTSGSATDTQYF
CDR3nt: TGCTGTGCTACTACTAGCGGGAGCGCCACAGATACGCAGTATTTT

j_gene: TRBJ2-1
abundance: -
d_gene: TRBD2
v_gene: TRBV28
CDR3aa: CASRRTSGKNEQFF
CDR3nt: TGTGCCAGCAGGAGGACTAGCGGGAAGAATGAGCAGTTCTTC

j_gene: TRBJ2-1
abundance: -
d_gene: TRBD1
v_gene: TRBV6-4
CDR3aa: CASSETGSVYNEQFF
CDR3nt: TGTGCCAGCAGCGAGACAGGGTCAGTTTACAATGAGCAGTTCTTC

j_gene: TRBJ2-7
abundance: many
d_gene: -
v_gene: TRBV5-1
CDR3aa: CASSRGQNYEQYF
CDR3nt: TGCGCCAGCAGTCGCGGACAGAACTACGAGCAGTACTTC

j_gene: TRBJ2-6
abundance: -
d_gene: -
v_gene: TRBV2
CDR3aa: CASSALRTGLLSGANVLTF
CDR3nt: TGTGCCAGCAGTGCCCTTCGAACAGGGTTACTCTCTGGGGCCAACGTCCTGACTTTC

j_gene: TRBJ2-2
abundance: -
d_gene: -
v_gene: TRBV7-6
CDR3aa: CASSLGGKFTGELFF
CDR3nt: TGTGCCAGCAGCTTAGGGGGAAAATTCACCGGGGAGCTGTTTTTT

j_gene: TRBJ1-2
abundance: many
d_gene: TRBD1
v_gene: TRBV12-3/TRBV12-4
CDR3aa: CASSGDRVGYTF
CDR3nt: TGTGCCAGCAGCGGGGACAGGGTCGGCTACACCTTC

j_gene: TRBJ1-1
abundance: -
d_gene: -
v_gene: TRBV27
CDR3aa: CASRVGVWTEAFF
CDR3nt: TGTGCCAGCAGGGTCGGGGTGTGGACTGAAGCTTTCTTT

j_gene: TRBJ2-7
abundance: -
d_gene: TRBD2
v_gene: TRBV6-2/TRBV6-3
CDR3aa: CASSYSTSGSPYEQYF
CDR3nt: TGTGCCAGCAGTTACTCGACTAGCGGGAGTCCCTACGAGCAGTACTTC

j_gene: TRBJ2-7
abundance: -
d_gene: -
v_gene: TRBV7-2
CDR3aa: CASSLVGRLANTYEQYF
CDR3nt: TGTGCCAGCAGCTTAGTAGGTAGGCTAGCGAATACCTACGAGCAGTACTTC

j_gene: TRBJ2-3
abundance: few
d_gene: -
v_gene: TRBV20-1
CDR3aa: CSATSLGYTDTQYF
CDR3nt: TGCAGTGCTACCTCCCTGGGATACACAGATACGCAGTATTTT

j_gene: TRBJ2-4
abundance: -
d_gene: TRBD2
v_gene: TRBV7-2
CDR3aa: CASSLISGGLAKNIQYF
CDR3nt: TGTGCCAGCAGCCTCATTAGCGGGGGGCTGGCCAAAAACATTCAGTACTTC

j_gene: TRBJ1-2
abundance: many
d_gene: -
v_gene: TRBV20-1
CDR3aa: CSARERGNYGYTF
CDR3nt: TGCAGTGCTAGAGAGAGGGGTAACTATGGCTACACCTTC

j_gene: TRBJ2-2
abundance: few
d_gene: TRBD2
v_gene: TRBV10-3
CDR3aa: CAISRKLAGSTGELFF
CDR3nt: TGTGCCATCAGTCGTAAACTAGCGGGAAGTACCGGGGAGCTGTTTTTT

j_gene: TRBJ2-1
abundance: -
d_gene: -
v_gene: TRBV7-9
CDR3aa: CASSLGIAREQFF
CDR3nt: TGTGCCAGCAGCTTAGGAATTGCGCGGGAGCAGTTCTTC

j_gene: TRBJ2-1
abundance: -
d_gene: -
v_gene: TRBV21-1
CDR3aa: CASSSLLYGSNEQFF
CDR3nt: TGTGCCAGCAGCAGCCTCTTATACGGGAGCAATGAGCAGTTCTTC

j_gene: TRBJ2-7
abundance: -
d_gene: TRBD2
v_gene: TRBV15
CDR3aa: CATSRVSGKSSYEQYF
CDR3nt: TGTGCCACCAGCAGAGTTAGCGGGAAAAGCTCCTACGAGCAGTACTTC

j_gene: TRBJ2-3
abundance: few
d_gene: -
v_gene: TRBV6-4
CDR3aa: CASSENTGSTDTQYF
CDR3nt: TGTGCCAGCAGTGAAAATACAGGGAGCACAGATACGCAGTATTTT

j_gene: TRBJ2-2
abundance: -
d_gene: -
v_gene: TRBV5-4
CDR3aa: CASSLLRQATNTGELFF
CDR3nt: TGTGCCAGCAGCTTGTTACGACAGGCGACGAACACCGGGGAGCTGTTTTTT

j_gene: TRBJ2-2
abundance: few
d_gene: -
v_gene: TRBV6-2/TRBV6-3
CDR3aa: CASYGVGELFF
CDR3nt: TGTGCCAGCTATGGGGTCGGGGAGCTGTTTTTT

j_gene: TRBJ2-5
abundance: -
d_gene: -
v_gene: TRBV20-1
CDR3aa: CSASRGQETQYF
CDR3nt: TGCAGTGCTAGTCGGGGGCAGGAGACCCAGTACTTC

j_gene: TRBJ2-5
abundance: -
d_gene: -
v_gene: TRBV27
CDR3aa: CASSLKFGPETQYF
CDR3nt: TGTGCCAGCAGTTTGAAGTTCGGGCCAGAGACCCAGTACTTC

j_gene: TRBJ2-7
abundance: -
d_gene: -
v_gene: TRBV2
CDR3aa: CASSEQLGFGPYEQYF
CDR3nt: TGTGCCAGCAGTGAACAGTTAGGGTTTGGCCCCTACGAGCAGTACTTC